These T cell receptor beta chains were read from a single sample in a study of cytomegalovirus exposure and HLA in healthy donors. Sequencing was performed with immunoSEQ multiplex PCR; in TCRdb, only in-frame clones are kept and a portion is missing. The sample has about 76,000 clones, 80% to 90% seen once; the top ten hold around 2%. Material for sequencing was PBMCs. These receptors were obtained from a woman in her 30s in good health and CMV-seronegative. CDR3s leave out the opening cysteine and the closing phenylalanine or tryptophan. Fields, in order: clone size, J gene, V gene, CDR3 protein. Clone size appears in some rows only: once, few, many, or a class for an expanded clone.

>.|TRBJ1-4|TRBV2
ASSEATGVEKLF
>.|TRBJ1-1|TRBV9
ASSAGGENTEAF
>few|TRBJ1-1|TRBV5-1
ASKWQMNTEAF
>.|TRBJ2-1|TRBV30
AWSVQGLAYNEQF
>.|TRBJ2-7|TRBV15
ATSRSTGASYEQY
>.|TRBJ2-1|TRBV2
ASSGVLAGYNEQF
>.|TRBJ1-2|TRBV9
ASSVDPGGNYGYT
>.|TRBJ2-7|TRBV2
ASSEEIGRSYEQY
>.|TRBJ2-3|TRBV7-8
ASSVLSGRTDTQY
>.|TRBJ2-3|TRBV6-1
ASRGTPSRTDTQY
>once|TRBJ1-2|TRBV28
ASSSYDRHYGYT
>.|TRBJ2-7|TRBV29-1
SVEVTYEQY
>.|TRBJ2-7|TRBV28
ASSFATQGGEQY
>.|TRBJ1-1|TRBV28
ASSFRGGGTEAF
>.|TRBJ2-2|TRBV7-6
ASSFRQASNTGELF
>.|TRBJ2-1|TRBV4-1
ASSQGQFGWREQF
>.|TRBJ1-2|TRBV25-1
ASKSRGSANYGYT
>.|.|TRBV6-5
ASSYRDRVDEQY
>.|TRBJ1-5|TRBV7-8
ASSPNYREGSNQPQH
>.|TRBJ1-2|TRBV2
ASRENEKNYGYT
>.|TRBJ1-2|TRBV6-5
ASSYSWTGGLYGYT
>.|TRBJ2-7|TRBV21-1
AVPPTYSSYEQY
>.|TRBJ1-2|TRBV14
ASSQDRGAYGYT
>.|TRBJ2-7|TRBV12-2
ASRPRTGVDEQY
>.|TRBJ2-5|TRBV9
ASSSRTGVETQY
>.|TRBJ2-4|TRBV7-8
ASSRGQGAFREY